This TCR beta chain emerged from a study of cytotoxic CD8 clonotypes in ibrutinib-treated CLL. As for the study in general: The group held under twelve relapsed/refractory and about 15 treatment-naive patients, with 17 to 18 IGHV unmutated. The samples contained approximately 280,000 productive templates on average. They also contained an average of about 100,000 productive rearrangements.

General study points: Sustained-remission and progressing patients diverged in sampling times. Clonality was higher at ibrutinib response and returned toward baseline at progression.

Sequenced by immunoSEQ multiplex PCR; TCRdb stores in-frame clones only, minus some. The data show more than 140,000 clones, with around three quarters seen just once and approximately 28% held by the top ten. Germline V gene lookup returns CDR1 SGDLS and CDR2 YYNGEE. The ends were cut back, 3 bases at V and 14 bases at J, with 12 bases in the middle. This CDR3 comprises 11 residues. As regards this clone: The antigen is unknown.

V usage is TRBV9 and J usage is TRBJ2-1; D may be TRBD1 (7 bases). The receptor comes from a human donor with chronic lymphocytic leukemia. Specimen: PBMCs, collected after 12 months of ibrutinib treatment. The DNA for the CDR3 is TGTGCCAGCAGCGAGGGGGGACAGAAGTTCTTC. Its protein is CASSEGGQKFF.